Listed here is a single T cell receptor beta chain. The entry originates in a study of T cell changes during pregnancy in multiple sclerosis. Assay used: immunoSEQ multiplex PCR; TCRdb lists only in-frame clones, some missing. The table includes tens of thousands of clones, around 90% detected once. The CDR3 is 12 residues long. Trimming removed 5 bases from V and 6 bases from J, with 10 bases in between. Germline V gives CDR1 LNHDA, CDR2 SQIVND (reference sequence). The V and J genes are TRBV19 and TRBJ1-2; a weak D match, TRBD1 (6 bases). The sample in question was peripheral blood, obtained in the second trimester of pregnancy. The sequence was obtained from a female donor in good health, enrolled as a control in a pregnancy study. DNA of the CDR3: TGTGCCAGTAGTGTGGGACATGATGGCTACACCTTC. As protein: CASSVGHDGYTF.